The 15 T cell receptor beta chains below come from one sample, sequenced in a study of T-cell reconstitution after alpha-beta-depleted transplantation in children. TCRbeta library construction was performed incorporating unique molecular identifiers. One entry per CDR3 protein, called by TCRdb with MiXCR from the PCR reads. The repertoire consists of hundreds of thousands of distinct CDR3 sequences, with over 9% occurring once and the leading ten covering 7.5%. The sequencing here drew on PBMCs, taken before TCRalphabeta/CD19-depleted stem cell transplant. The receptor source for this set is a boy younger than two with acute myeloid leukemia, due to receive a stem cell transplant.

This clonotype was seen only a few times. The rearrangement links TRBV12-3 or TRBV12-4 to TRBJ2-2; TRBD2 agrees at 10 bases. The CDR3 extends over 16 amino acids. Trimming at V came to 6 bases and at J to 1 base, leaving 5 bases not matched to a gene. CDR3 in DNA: TGTGCCAGCAGCCCCGGACTAGCGGAGAACACCGGGGAGCTGTTTTTT. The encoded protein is CASSPGLAENTGELFF.

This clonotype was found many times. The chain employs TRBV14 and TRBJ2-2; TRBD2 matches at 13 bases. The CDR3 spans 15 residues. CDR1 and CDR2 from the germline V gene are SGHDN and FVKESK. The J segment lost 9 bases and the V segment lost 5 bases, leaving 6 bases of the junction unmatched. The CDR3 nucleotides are TGTGCCAGCAGCTTGAGACTAGCGGGAGGTCGGGAGCTGTTTTTT. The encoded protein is CASSLRLAGGRELFF.

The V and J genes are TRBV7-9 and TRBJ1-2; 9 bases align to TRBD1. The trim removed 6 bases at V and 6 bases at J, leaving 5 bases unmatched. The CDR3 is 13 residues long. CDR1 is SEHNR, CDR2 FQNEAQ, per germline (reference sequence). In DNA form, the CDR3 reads TGTGCCAGCAGATTCGGGACAGGGAATGGCTACACCTTC. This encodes CASRFGTGNGYTF. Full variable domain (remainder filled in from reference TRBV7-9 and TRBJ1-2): DTGVSQNPRHKITKRGQNVTFRCDPISEHNRLYWYRQTLGQGPEFLTYFQNEAQLEKSRLLSDRFSAERPKGSFSTLEIQRTEQGDSAMYLCASRFGTGNGYTFGSGTRLTVV.

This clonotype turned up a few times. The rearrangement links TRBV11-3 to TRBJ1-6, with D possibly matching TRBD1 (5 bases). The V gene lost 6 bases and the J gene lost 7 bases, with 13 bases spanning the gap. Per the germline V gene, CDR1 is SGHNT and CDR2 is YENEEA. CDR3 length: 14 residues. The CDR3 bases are TGTGCCAGCAGTAAGCAGGGCAGCAATTCACCCCTCCACTTT. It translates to CASSKQGSNSPLHF.

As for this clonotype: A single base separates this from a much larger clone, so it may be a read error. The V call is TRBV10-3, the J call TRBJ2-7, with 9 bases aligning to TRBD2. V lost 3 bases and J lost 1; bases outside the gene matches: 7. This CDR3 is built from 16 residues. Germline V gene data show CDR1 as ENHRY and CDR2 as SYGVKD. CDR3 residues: CAISDPSGMSSYEQYF. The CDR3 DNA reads TGTGCCATCAGTGACCCTAGCGGGATGTCGTCCTACGAGCAGTACTTC.

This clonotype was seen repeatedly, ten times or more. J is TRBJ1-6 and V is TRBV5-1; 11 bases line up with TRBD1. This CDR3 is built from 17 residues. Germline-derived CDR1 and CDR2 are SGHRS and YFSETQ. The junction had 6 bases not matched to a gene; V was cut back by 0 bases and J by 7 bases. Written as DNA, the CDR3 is TGCGCCAGCAGCTTGGAGGGACAGGGGGTGATCAATTCACCCCTCCACTTT. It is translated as CASSLEGQGVINSPLHF.

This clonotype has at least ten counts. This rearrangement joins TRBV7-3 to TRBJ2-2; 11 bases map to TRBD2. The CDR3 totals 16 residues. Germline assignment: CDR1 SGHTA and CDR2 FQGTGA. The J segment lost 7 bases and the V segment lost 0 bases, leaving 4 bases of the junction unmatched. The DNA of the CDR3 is TGTGCCAGCAGCTTAACCGCGACTAGCGGGATCGGGGAGCTGTTTTTT. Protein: CASSLTATSGIGELFF.

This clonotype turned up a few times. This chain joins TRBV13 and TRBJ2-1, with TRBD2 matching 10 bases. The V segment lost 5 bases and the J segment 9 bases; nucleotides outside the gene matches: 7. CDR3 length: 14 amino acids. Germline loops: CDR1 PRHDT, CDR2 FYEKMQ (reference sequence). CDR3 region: CASSLGLAKGEQFF. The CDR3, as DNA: TGTGCCAGCAGCCTGGGACTAGCGAAGGGTGAGCAGTTCTTC.

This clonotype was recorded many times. The CDR3 loop is CASSYSGLAGTGANVLTF. Written as DNA, the CDR3 is TGTGCCAGCAGTTACTCGGGACTAGCGGGAACTGGGGCCAACGTCCTGACTTTC. The chain recombines TRBV6-5 with TRBJ2-6; TRBD2 agrees at 13 bases. The CDR3 is made up of 18 amino acids. Germline lookup yields CDR1 MNHEY and CDR2 SVGAGI. The V segment lost 0 bases and the J segment 2 bases; nucleotides outside the gene matches: 1.

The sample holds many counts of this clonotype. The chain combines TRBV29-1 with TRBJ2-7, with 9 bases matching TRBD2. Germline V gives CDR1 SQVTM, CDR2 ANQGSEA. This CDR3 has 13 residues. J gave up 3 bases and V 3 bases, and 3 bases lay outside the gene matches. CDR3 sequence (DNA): TGCAGCGTTGACAATAGCGGGAGCTACGAGCAGTACTTC. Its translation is CSVDNSGSYEQYF.

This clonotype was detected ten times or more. CDR3: CASSPLQGYGYTF. The CDR3 region has the DNA TGCGCCAGCAGCCCGCTACAGGGCTATGGCTACACCTTC. V gene TRBV5-1 combines with J gene TRBJ1-2; D possibly corresponds to TRBD1 (6 bases). This CDR3 region has 13 residues. The V gene's germline CDR1 is SGHRS and CDR2 YFSETQ. The V gene lost 4 bases and the J gene lost 4 bases, with 11 bases spanning the gap.

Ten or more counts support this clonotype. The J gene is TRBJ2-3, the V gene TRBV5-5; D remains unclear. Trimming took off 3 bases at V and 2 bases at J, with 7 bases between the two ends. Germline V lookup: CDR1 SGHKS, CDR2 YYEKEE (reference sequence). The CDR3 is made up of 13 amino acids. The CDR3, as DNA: TGTGCCAGCAGCTCCACACCCACAGATACGCAGTATTTT. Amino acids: CASSSTPTDTQYF.

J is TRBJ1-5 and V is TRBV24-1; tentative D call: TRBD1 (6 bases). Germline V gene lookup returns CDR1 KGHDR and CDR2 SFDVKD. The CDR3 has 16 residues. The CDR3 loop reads CGAIYAGTTSNQPQHF. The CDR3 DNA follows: TGTGGCGCCATTTATGCCGGGACAACCAGCAATCAGCCCCAGCATTTT.

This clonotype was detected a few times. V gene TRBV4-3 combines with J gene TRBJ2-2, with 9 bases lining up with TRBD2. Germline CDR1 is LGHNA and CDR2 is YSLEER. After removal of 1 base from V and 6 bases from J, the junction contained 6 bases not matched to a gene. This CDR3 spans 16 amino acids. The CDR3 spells CASSQALGLASGELFF. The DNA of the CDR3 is TGCGCCAGCAGCCAAGCCCTTGGACTAGCGTCCGGGGAGCTGTTTTTT.

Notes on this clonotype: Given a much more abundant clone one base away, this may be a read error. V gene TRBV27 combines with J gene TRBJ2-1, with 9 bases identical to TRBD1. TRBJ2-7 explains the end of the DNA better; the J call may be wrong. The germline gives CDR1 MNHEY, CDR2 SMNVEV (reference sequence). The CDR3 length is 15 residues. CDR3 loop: CASSSGTGTLNEQYF. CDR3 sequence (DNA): TGTGCCAGCAGTTCCGGGACAGGGACCCTAAATGAGCAGTACTTC.